The 3 T cell receptor beta chains listed next were all sequenced from one sample in a study of T cells in Graves' hyperthyroidism and ophthalmopathy. TCR beta CDR3 regions were amplified from RNA transcripts. The study used the HTBI primer set for a first-round RT-PCR of the TCR CDR3. One entry per CDR3 protein, called by TCRdb with MiXCR from the multiplex PCR reads. Found here are approximately 570,000 distinct CDR3 sequences, nearly 20% of them singletons; the top ten hold approximately 48%. Specimen: blood. Receptors originate from a man aged 40-49 years with Graves' ophthalmopathy.

This clonotype was counted many times. V usage is TRBV7-2 and J usage is TRBJ1-1; D is possibly TRBD1 (6 bases). The germline gives CDR1 SGHTA, CDR2 FQGNSA. This CDR3 region has 14 residues. The V and J ends lost 5 bases and 4 bases respectively, with 14 bases between them. DNA for the CDR3: TGTGCCAGCAGCAGAGCAGGGGTGAGCACTGAAGCTTTCTTT. Translation gives CASSRAGVSTEAFF.

This clonotype was seen many times. The chain combines TRBV20-1 with TRBJ2-5; 8 nucleotides line up with TRBD2. The CDR3 is 13 amino acids. The ends lost 3 bases at V and 1 base at J; junction bases unmatched: 1. Germline lookup yields CDR1 DFQATT and CDR2 SNEGSKA (reference sequence). The CDR3 protein is CSARRGVQETQYF. CDR3 in DNA: TGCAGTGCTAGGCGGGGGGTCCAAGAGACCCAGTACTTC.

In DNA, the CDR3 is TGTGCCTCGGAACAGGGAAACACTGAAGCTTTCTTT. It specifies CASEQGNTEAFF. This sequence joins TRBV30 and TRBJ1-1; the D gene is possibly TRBD1 (6 bases). V gave up 7 bases and J gave up 2 bases, with 11 bases separating them. Germline V gene lookup returns CDR1 GTSNPN and CDR2 SVGIG (reference sequence). The CDR3 has 12 residues.